One and the same sample provided the 14 T cell receptor beta chains below, sequenced in a study of blood T cell repertoires in COVID-19. The method was immunoSEQ multiplex PCR; TCRdb's version includes in-frame clones alone and lacks a portion of them. The sample consists of roughly 52,000 clones, 85% of them appearing once. Sequenced material: peripheral blood. The receptors were gathered from a human donor in a cohort sampled during active COVID-19.

This CDR3 reads CASRVQGAGEQYF. CDR3 nucleotide sequence: TGTGCCAGCAGGGTTCAGGGGGCTGGCGAGCAGTACTTC. This chain connects TRBV28 to TRBJ2-7; 8 bases map to TRBD1. This CDR3 contains 13 residues. Per the germline V gene, CDR1 is MDHEN and CDR2 is SYDVKM. With 6 bases clipped from V and 6 bases from J, the junction kept 7 bases outside the gene matches.

This clone was counted many times. The chain uses TRBV15 and TRBJ2-1; tentatively, D is TRBD2 (7 bases). The length of the CDR3 is 16 residues. Germline V gene data show CDR1 as LNHNV and CDR2 as YYDKDF (reference sequence). V dropped 5 bases and J dropped 0 bases, with 14 bases sitting between them. The CDR3: CATSYLRGPSYNEQFF. The CDR3 bases are TGTGCCACCAGCTATCTGCGGGGGCCCTCCTACAATGAGCAGTTCTTC.

The chain has TRBV29-1 and TRBJ2-5; 8 bases are a match to TRBD1. The CDR3 totals 12 residues. Germline loops: CDR1 SQVTM, CDR2 ANQGSEA. V trimming: 6 bases; J trimming: 2 bases; junction bases outside the gene matches: 2. The CDR3 region has the DNA TGCAGCGTCGGGACAGGACAAGAGACCCAGTACTTC. It specifies CSVGTGQETQYF.

The chain joins TRBV6-6 to TRBJ2-7; 12 bases are shared with TRBD2. The junction had 13 bases not matched to a gene; V was cut back by 7 bases and J by 0 bases. Germline values: CDR1 MNHNY, CDR2 SVGAGI (reference sequence). The CDR3 loop spans 18 amino acids. CDR3 bases: TGTGCCAGCACTCGAGATGGGGCGACTAGCGGGGGCTCCTACGAGCAGTACTTC. Translated: CASTRDGATSGGSYEQYF.

The V call is TRBV19, the J call TRBJ1-3, with TRBD1 matching 7 bases. The length of the CDR3 is 15 residues. CDR1 and CDR2 from the germline V gene are LNHDA and SQIVND (reference sequence). Losses at the gene ends were 7 bases for V and 0 bases for J; bases not matched to a gene: 6. The CDR3 here is CASTIRGSSGNTIYF. The CDR3 DNA sequence: TGTGCCAGTACCATCAGGGGGAGCTCTGGAAACACCATATATTTT.

The V call is TRBV28, the J call TRBJ1-2, with D perhaps TRBD1 (6 bases). Trimming stripped 4 bases from V and 4 bases from J, with 16 bases between. Germline values: CDR1 MDHEN, CDR2 SYDVKM. The CDR3 is 15 amino acids. DNA of the CDR3: TGTGCCAGCAGTTCGGGCCCCACAGGGCCCTATGGCTACACCTTC. This encodes CASSSGPTGPYGYTF.

The rearrangement uses TRBV6-2 or TRBV6-3 and TRBJ2-7, with a tentative D call TRBD2 (6 bases). The CDR3 has 15 residues. With 2 bases removed from V and 4 bases from J, the gap between germline ends came to 15 bases. Germline CDR1 MNHEY, CDR2 SVGEGT. The CDR3 DNA is TGTGCCAGCAGTTACGGAGGGACCCCAGGGTACGAGCAGTACTTC. It encodes CASSYGGTPGYEQYF.

V is TRBV4-1 and J is TRBJ2-3; D not certain. This CDR3 region has 18 residues. Germline CDR1 is MGHRA and CDR2 is YSYEKL. Trimming removed 1 base at V and 2 bases at J, with 19 bases between. The CDR3 here is CASSQVRPLPTLTDTQYF. The DNA for the CDR3 is TGCGCCAGCAGCCAAGTTCGCCCCTTGCCGACACTCACAGATACGCAGTATTTT.

The DNA of the CDR3 is TGTGCCAGCAGCCGTAACAGGGGCCCTCCACATGAGCAGTTCTTC. This encodes CASSRNRGPPHEQFF. This chain joins TRBV28 and TRBJ2-1; TRBD1 agrees at 7 bases. V gave up 6 bases and J gave up 8 bases; unmatched junction bases: 13. Germline V CDR1 and CDR2: MDHEN, SYDVKM. The CDR3 totals 15 residues.

This clone was seen a few times. This chain joins TRBV7-9 and TRBJ1-6; unclear D gene. Per germline, CDR1 SEHNR and CDR2 FQNEAQ (reference sequence). The CDR3 contains 15 residues. V lost 4 bases to trimming and J lost 4 bases, with 11 bases between them. CDR3 nucleotide sequence: TGTGCCAGCAGCTCCGGGGTTTCTTATAATTCACCCCTCCACTTT. Residues: CASSSGVSYNSPLHF.

In its sample, this clone was seen a few times. This chain joins TRBV28 and TRBJ1-2; 9 bases fit TRBD1. This CDR3 is built from 15 residues. Germline CDR1 and CDR2: MDHEN and SYDVKM. V dropped 8 bases and J dropped 8; count of bases not matched to a gene: 15. The CDR3 region has the DNA TGTGCCAGCCGGAAGTTTATGGGACAGGGCCACGGCTACACCTTC. Protein sequence: CASRKFMGQGHGYTF.

In DNA form, the CDR3 reads TGTGCCTGGAGTTACCCGGGACAGATACGCAATCAGCCCCAGCATTTT. Translating it yields CAWSYPGQIRNQPQHF. This chain joins TRBV30 and TRBJ1-5, with 7 bases fitting TRBD1. Looked up from germline, CDR1 is GTSNPN and CDR2 is SVGIG (reference sequence). V shed 2 bases and J 2 bases; nucleotides not matched to a gene: 9. The CDR3 is made up of 16 amino acids. Variable domain in full (rest from reference TRBV30 and TRBJ1-5): SQTIHQWPATLVQPVGSPLSLECTVEGTSNPNLYWYRQAAGRGLQLLFYSVGIGQISSEVPQNLSASRPQDRQFILSSKKLLLSDSGFYLCAWSYPGQIRNQPQHFGDGTRLSIL.

The chain uses TRBV2 and TRBJ2-7; 8 bases are a match to TRBD2. Germline V gives CDR1 SNHLY, CDR2 FYNNEI. Germline trimming cut 8 bases from V and 6 bases from J; bases unmatched to any gene: 12. The CDR3 length is 14 residues. CDR3 sequence: CASGPRAGVAEQYF. The CDR3 DNA sequence: TGTGCCAGCGGACCTAGAGCGGGAGTTGCCGAGCAGTACTTC.

The chain couples TRBV29-1 to TRBJ2-5, with 8 positions matching TRBD2. The CDR3 has 16 amino acids. CDR1 and CDR2 from the germline V gene are SQVTM and ANQGSEA. Losses at the gene ends were 0 bases for V and 0 bases for J; bases not matched to a gene: 6. CDR3 amino acids: CSVEDRGSGDQETQYF. CDR3 nucleotide sequence: TGCAGCGTTGAAGATCGGGGTAGCGGGGACCAAGAGACCCAGTACTTC.